This passage covers 9 T cell receptor beta chains from one sample sequenced in a study of blood T cell repertoires in COVID-19. The repertoire was sequenced with immunoSEQ multiplex PCR; TCRdb's copy has only in-frame clones and lacks some. The table records 160,000 or so clones, over 75% of them present only once. Sequences were obtained from peripheral blood. These receptors were obtained from a man between 65 and 85 years old with active or convalescent COVID-19.

V and J are TRBV7-9 and TRBJ2-3, with 8 bases lining up with TRBD2. This CDR3 has 17 residues. The V gene's germline CDR1 is SEHNR and CDR2 FQNEAQ (reference sequence). Trimming cost V 5 bases and J 1 base; bases outside gene matches: 11. Here the CDR3 DNA reads TGTGCCAGCAGCCCAAGGGGGAGCGGGAGTGGCACAGATACGCAGTATTTT. It encodes CASSPRGSGSGTDTQYF.

Of note for this clone: In the same sample, other DNA sequences code for this CDR3. The V call is TRBV15, the J call TRBJ1-2, with 10 bases aligning to TRBD1. CDR1 and CDR2 (germline): LNHNV, YYDKDF (reference sequence). V dropped 3 bases and J dropped 2; count of bases not matched to a gene: 3. The CDR3 runs to 15 residues. The CDR3 sequence: CATSRGQGTNYGYTF. DNA for the CDR3: TGTGCCACCAGCAGGGGACAGGGGACGAACTATGGCTACACCTTC.

The chain carries TRBV7-9 and TRBJ1-2, with 7 bases identical to TRBD1. This CDR3 is 13 amino acids long. The junction had 6 bases not matched to a gene; V was cut back by 7 bases and J by 4 bases. CDR1 is SEHNR, CDR2 FQNEAQ, per germline (reference sequence). The CDR3 reads CASNNGQAYGYTF. DNA for the CDR3: TGTGCCAGCAACAACGGACAGGCCTATGGCTACACCTTC.

This clone has at least ten counts. The V and J genes are TRBV3-1 (or the pseudogene TRBV3-2) and TRBJ2-1; no definite D call. Germline loops: CDR1 LGHDT, CDR2 YNNKEL (reference sequence). The length of the CDR3 is 13 residues. Trimming took off 3 bases at V and 7 bases at J, with 10 bases between the two ends. CDR3: CASSQWLRNEQFF. The CDR3 coding sequence is TGTGCCAGCAGCCAGTGGCTGAGGAATGAGCAGTTCTTC.

The chain joins TRBV4-2 to TRBJ1-3; no definite D call. V was cut by 0 bases and J by 5 bases, with 14 bases left in between. CDR3 length: 16 amino acids. Germline CDR1 and CDR2: LGHNA and YNFKEQ. The CDR3 region has the DNA TGTGCCAGCAGCCAAGAAAGGAGTTACGGTAGAAACACCATATATTTT. It is translated as CASSQERSYGRNTIYF.

V is TRBV7-9 and J is TRBJ1-1; TRBD1 is a possible D gene (5 bases). The CDR3 runs to 14 residues. Deletions cut 5 bases from V and 1 base from J, with 11 bases between. The germline V gene encodes CDR1 SEHNR and CDR2 FQNEAQ (reference sequence). Here the CDR3 reads CASSRTGENTEAFF. The CDR3 nucleotides read TGTGCCAGCAGCAGGACGGGGGAGAACACTGAAGCTTTCTTT.

Notes on this clone: This sample also contains other DNA sequences that code for the same CDR3. The J gene is TRBJ1-1, the V gene TRBV2; 7 nucleotides line up with TRBD1. There are 14 residues in the CDR3. CDR1 and CDR2 from the germline V gene are SNHLY and FYNNEI. Trimming removed 5 bases from V and 1 base from J; junction bases left unmatched: 4. The CDR3 sequence is CASSLQGKNTEAFF. DNA of the CDR3: TGTGCCAGCAGTCTACAGGGGAAGAACACTGAAGCTTTCTTT.

The V call is TRBV2, the J call TRBJ2-3; TRBD1 matches 9 bases. Trimming cost V 6 bases and J 8 bases; bases outside gene matches: 12. The CDR3 totals 15 residues. Germline V gene sequence: CDR1 SNHLY, CDR2 FYNNEI. DNA for the CDR3: TGTGCCAGCAGGGTCTCGGGGACAGGGAGGGGTACGCAGTATTTT. It translates to CASRVSGTGRGTQYF.

This clone showed up just once. This sequence joins TRBV27 and TRBJ2-7; weak D call: TRBD1 (7 bases). There are 13 residues in the CDR3. Trimming stripped 3 bases from V and 5 bases from J, with 11 bases between. Germline V lookup: CDR1 MNHEY, CDR2 SMNVEV (reference sequence). The CDR3 loop is CASSFIRGDEQYF. The CDR3 nucleotides read TGTGCCAGCAGTTTTATCAGGGGGGACGAGCAGTACTTC.